One and the same sample provided the 6 T cell receptor beta chains below, sequenced in a study of molecular identifiers for immune sequencing clone quantification (dated by TCRdb to the late 2010s). The protocol used for the library was PCR. This sample was sequenced with an Illumina HiSeq 4000. TCRdb redid the processing of the public reads, applying fastp at Q25 and MiXCR, and retained in-frame beta chains. Records with the same CDR3 protein are collapsed into one entry carrying the most frequent genes and DNA. The sample table holds just under 650,000 distinct CDR3 sequences, of which about 20% were seen once. Of the sample, 0.7% to 1% is held by the ten largest clones. Sample: naive CD8+ T cells from blood, with Jurkat cell RNA spiked in. In light of the paper, this sample's cell subset or site label describes: FACS-sorted CD8+CD4-CCR7+CD45RA+ naive T cells. The receptors originated from a human donor in good health. Some libraries in this study had Jurkat cell RNA spiked in.

The chain joins TRBV7-9 to TRBJ1-3; 10 bases align to TRBD1. There are 17 residues in the CDR3. The germline CDR1 and CDR2 sequences are SEHNR and FQNEAQ (reference sequence). Germline trimming cut 5 bases from V and 15 bases from J; bases unmatched to any gene: 22. The CDR3 DNA sequence: TGTGCCAGCAGCCAAGTGACAGGGGGCCTCTCTGGAAACACCGCATATTTT. As protein: CASSQVTGGLSGNTAYF.

This clonotype was detected only a few times. The chain couples TRBV7-9 to TRBJ2-6, with D possibly TRBD2 on 6 matching bases. CDR1 is SEHNR and CDR2 is FQNEAQ in the germline V gene (reference sequence). This CDR3 has 16 amino acids. Trimming took off 5 bases at V and 3 bases at J, with 14 bases between the two ends. CDR3 in DNA: TGTGCCAGCAGCCCCCCGGAGGGCGGTGGGGCCAACGTCCTGACTTTC. Its protein product is CASSPPEGGGANVLTF. The variable domain in full, completed from reference TRBV7-9 and TRBJ2-6, reads DTGVSQNPRHKITKRGQNVTFRCDPISEHNRLYWYRQTLGQGPEFLTYFQNEAQLEKSRLLSDRFSAERPKGSFSTLEIQRTEQGDSAMYLCASSPPEGGGANVLTFGAGSRLTVL.

As concerns this clonotype: At one end, the junction sequence differs from germline, possibly due to a read error. The chain couples TRBV4-3 to TRBJ2-7, with D possibly being TRBD1 or TRBD2 (6 bases each). The CDR3 is 18 residues long. The germline gives CDR1 LGHNA, CDR2 YSLEER. CDR3 DNA sequence: TGCGCCAGCAGCCCGGGATCCGGGGGCCTTTCCTCAACCTACGGGCAGTACTTC. It codes for CASSPGSGGLSSTYGQYF.

The table lists this clonotype with many counts. The V gene is TRBV7-8, the J gene TRBJ2-1; a weak D match, TRBD2 (6 bases). V dropped 0 bases and J dropped 0 bases, with 12 bases sitting between them. This CDR3 comprises 17 residues. The germline V gene has CDR1 SGHVS and CDR2 FQNEAQ. CDR3 coding DNA: TGTGCCAGCAGCTTAGCTGTCGGGGGACTCTCCTACAATGAGCAGTTCTTC. Translating it yields CASSLAVGGLSYNEQFF.

This chain uses TRBV19 with TRBJ2-7; a weak D match, TRBD1 (6 bases). There are 14 residues in the CDR3. Germline V lookup: CDR1 LNHDA, CDR2 SQIVND (reference sequence). Trimming left V 3 bases short and J 2 bases short, with 11 bases between. CDR3 DNA sequence: TGTGCCAGTAGTATCGCAGGGGTTCCCTACGAGCAGTACTTC. This translates into CASSIAGVPYEQYF.

Many counts were recorded for this clonotype. The rearrangement joins TRBV3-1 to TRBJ2-2; 8 positions agree with TRBD1. Germline V gene data show CDR1 as LGHDT and CDR2 as YNNKEL (reference sequence). The CDR3 covers 18 residues. The V and J ends lost 0 bases and 2 bases, in that order; junction bases with no gene match: 8. The CDR3 region has the DNA TGTGCCAGCAGCCAAGATTTCCAAGGACAGGGTAACACCGGGGAGCTGTTTTTT. Encoded protein: CASSQDFQGQGNTGELFF.